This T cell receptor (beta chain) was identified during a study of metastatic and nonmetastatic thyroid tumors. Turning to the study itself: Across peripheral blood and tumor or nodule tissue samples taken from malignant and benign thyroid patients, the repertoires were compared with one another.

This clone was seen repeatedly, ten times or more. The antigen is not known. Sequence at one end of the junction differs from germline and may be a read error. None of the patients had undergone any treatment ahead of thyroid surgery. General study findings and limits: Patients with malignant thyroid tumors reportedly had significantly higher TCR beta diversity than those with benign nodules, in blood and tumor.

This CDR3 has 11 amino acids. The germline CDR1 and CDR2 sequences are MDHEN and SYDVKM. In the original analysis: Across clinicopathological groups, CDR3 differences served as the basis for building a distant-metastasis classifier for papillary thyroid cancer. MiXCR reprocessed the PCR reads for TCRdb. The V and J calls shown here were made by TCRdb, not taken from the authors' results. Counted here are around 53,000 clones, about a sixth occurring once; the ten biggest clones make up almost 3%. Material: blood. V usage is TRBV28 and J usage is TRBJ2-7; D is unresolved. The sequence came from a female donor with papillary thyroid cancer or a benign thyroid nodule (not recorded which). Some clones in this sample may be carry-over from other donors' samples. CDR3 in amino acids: CASSLYSEQYF. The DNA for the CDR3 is TGTGCCAGCAGCTTATACAGCGAGCAGTACTTC.